These 12 T cell receptor beta chains were all obtained from the same sample, sequenced in a study of beta chain features in type 1 diabetes. Study outcomes and limitations: Moderate but significant shortening of TCRB CDR3s was recorded in all four CD4+ subsets from Type 1 diabetes patients.

Expressed TCRB transcripts got sequenced, as all isolated RNA was reverse transcribed. Generated by immunoSEQ multiplex PCR, the TCRdb table keeps only in-frame clones and is missing some. The sample lists 630,000 or so clones; roughly 13% were seen once. For these receptors, no antigen is known. The sequencing sample was made of naive CD4+ T cells from blood. These receptors were collected from a young man with type 1 diabetes.

V usage is TRBV7-3 and J usage is TRBJ2-2; D not certain. Germline assignment: CDR1 SGHTA and CDR2 FQGTGA. V shed 2 bases and J shed 6 bases, with 7 bases lying between them. The CDR3 is 13 amino acids. CDR3 protein: CASSLDVAGELFF. The CDR3 nucleotides are TGTGCCAGCAGCTTAGACGTGGCCGGGGAGCTGTTTTTT.

For this clone: Additional DNA sequences in this sample encode the identical CDR3. The chain joins TRBV30 to TRBJ1-3; the D is unclear. V lost 0 bases to trimming and J lost 0 bases, with 3 bases between them. This CDR3 comprises 13 residues. Germline V gene data show CDR1 as GTSNPN and CDR2 as SVGIG (reference sequence). The CDR3 DNA follows: TGTGCCTGGAGTGTACTCTCTGGAAACACCATATATTTT. It translates to CAWSVLSGNTIYF.

V is TRBV5-6 and J is TRBJ1-5; the D is unclear. Per germline, CDR1 SGHDT and CDR2 YYEEEE. V was cut by 7 bases and J by 4 bases, with 9 bases left in between. The CDR3 spans 12 residues. Here the CDR3 DNA reads TGTGCCAGCCACTCAAGGAATCAGCCCCAGCATTTT. Its translation: CASHSRNQPQHF. The entire variable domain, with the rest obtained from reference TRBV5-6 and TRBJ1-5, is as follows: DAGVTQSPTHLIKTRGQQVTLRCSPKSGHDTVSWYQQALGQGPQFIFQYYEEEERQRGNFPDRFSGHQFPNYSSELNVNALLLGDSALYLCASHSRNQPQHFGDGTRLSIL.

The sample holds a few counts of this clone. V and J are TRBV7-9 and TRBJ1-1; TRBD1 might be the D (6 bases). Looked up from germline, CDR1 is SEHNR and CDR2 is FQNEAQ (reference sequence). This CDR3 contains 14 residues. Trimming took 5 bases from V and 7 from J, leaving 17 bases between them. CDR3 in amino acids: CASSRDRSVNEAFF. CDR3 DNA: TGTGCCAGCAGCCGCGACAGGAGTGTGAATGAAGCTTTCTTT.

This clone has a handful of counts. The chain employs TRBV30 and TRBJ2-1; unclear D gene. The CDR3 spans 11 residues. Germline assignment: CDR1 GTSNPN and CDR2 SVGIG (reference sequence). Between the trimmed V and J ends, which lost 7 bases and 3 bases, there was a span of 7 bases. As DNA, the CDR3 is TGTGCCTTAAATAACTACAATGAGCAGTTCTTC. Amino acids: CALNNYNEQFF.

The chain joins TRBV4-3 to TRBJ2-3; D tentatively reads TRBD1 or TRBD2 (6 bases each). CDR1 is LGHNA and CDR2 is YSLEER in the germline V gene. V was cut by 4 bases and J by 6 bases, with 17 bases left in between. The CDR3 has 15 residues. The CDR3 coding sequence is TGCGCCAGCAGCCTAAAAAACGGGGGCGGGGATACGCAGTATTTT. The encoded protein is CASSLKNGGGDTQYF.

The V and J genes are TRBV14 and TRBJ1-4; TRBD1 matches at 7 bases. Germline V lookup: CDR1 SGHDN, CDR2 FVKESK. CDR3 length: 15 residues. Trimming took 1 base from V and 7 from J; bases not matched to a gene: 6. CDR3 DNA sequence: TGTGCCAGCAGCCAAGGCCCGGGACAGACTGAAAAACTGTTTTTT. Translating gives CASSQGPGQTEKLFF.

This clone was seen a few times. V usage is TRBV10-3 and J usage is TRBJ1-5, with D perhaps matching TRBD1 (5 bases). Trimming left V 11 bases short and J 0 bases short, with 23 bases between. Per the germline V gene, CDR1 is ENHRY and CDR2 is SYGVKD. This CDR3 has 17 amino acids. The CDR3 bases are TGTGCCGTGGGCCGGGCGAACGGGGCCAATAGCAATCAGCCCCAGCATTTT. Translated: CAVGRANGANSNQPQHF.

This clone came up a few times. Other nucleotide sequences from this sample produce the same CDR3. The V gene is TRBV18, the J gene TRBJ2-5, with unresolved D. CDR1 is KGHSH, CDR2 LQKENI, per germline. Trimming cost V 3 bases and J 5 bases, with 4 bases left between them. The CDR3 is made up of 11 amino acids. The DNA of the CDR3 is TGTGCCAGCTCACCGGGGGAGACCCAGTACTTC. Protein product: CASSPGETQYF. Complete variable domain (other parts from reference TRBV18 and TRBJ2-5): NAGVMQNPRHLVRRRGQEARLRCSPMKGHSHVYWYRQLPEEGLKFMVYLQKENIIDESGMPKERFSAEFPKEGPSILRIQQVVRGDSAAYFCASSPGETQYFGPGTRLLVL.

This sequence joins TRBV2 and TRBJ1-2; 8 bases are a match to TRBD1. CDR3 length: 13 amino acids. Germline assignment: CDR1 SNHLY and CDR2 FYNNEI. Trimming removed 6 bases from V and 7 bases from J; junction bases left unmatched: 7. DNA of the CDR3: TGTGCCAGCAGACCTCAGGGGGCGGGTGGCTACACCTTC. It encodes CASRPQGAGGYTF.

V usage is TRBV7-9 and J usage is TRBJ1-2; 7 positions agree with TRBD1. V trimming: 8 bases; J trimming: 1 base; junction bases outside the gene matches: 13. This CDR3 comprises 16 residues. The germline gives CDR1 SEHNR, CDR2 FQNEAQ (reference sequence). As DNA, the CDR3 is TGTGCCAGCGGCCGGGCGGAGACAGGGAGTAACTATGGCTACACCTTC. This translates into CASGRAETGSNYGYTF. Full variable domain (missing parts from reference TRBV7-9 and TRBJ1-2): DTGVSQNPRHKITKRGQNVTFRCDPISEHNRLYWYRQTLGQGPEFLTYFQNEAQLEKSRLLSDRFSAERPKGSFSTLEIQRTEQGDSAMYLCASGRAETGSNYGYTFGSGTRLTVV.

This clone was counted between two and nine times. The chain combines TRBV2 with TRBJ2-7; 10 nucleotides match TRBD1. The CDR3 consists of 15 residues. Looked up from germline, CDR1 is SNHLY and CDR2 is FYNNEI. Unmatched junction bases numbered 5, after V lost 5 bases and J lost 1 base. CDR3 coding DNA: TGTGCCAGCAGTAAGGACAGGGGGGATTCCTACGAGCAGTACTTC. It encodes CASSKDRGDSYEQYF.